This T cell receptor (beta chain) is from a study of identical twins. The cDNA had a unique molecular identifier and a template-switch universal primer site. TCRdb used MiXCR to reprocess the 5' RACE reads, holding one entry per CDR3 protein. This table has 690,000 or so distinct CDR3 sequences, around 8.6% appearing once. The CDR3 consists of 15 residues. Unmatched junction bases numbered 10, after V lost 7 bases and J lost 4 bases. The sample holds many counts of this clonotype. The data also belong to a second study, concerning yellow fever vaccine responses in identical twins.

The chain links TRBV12-3 or TRBV12-4 to TRBJ1-1, with 9 bases matching TRBD1. The sequence was obtained from a young woman in good health. The sequencing input was PBMCs. The CDR3 bases are TGTGCCAGCACCCCGGACAGGGGTCGTGGCACTGAAGCTTTCTTT. Amino acids: CASTPDRGRGTEAFF.